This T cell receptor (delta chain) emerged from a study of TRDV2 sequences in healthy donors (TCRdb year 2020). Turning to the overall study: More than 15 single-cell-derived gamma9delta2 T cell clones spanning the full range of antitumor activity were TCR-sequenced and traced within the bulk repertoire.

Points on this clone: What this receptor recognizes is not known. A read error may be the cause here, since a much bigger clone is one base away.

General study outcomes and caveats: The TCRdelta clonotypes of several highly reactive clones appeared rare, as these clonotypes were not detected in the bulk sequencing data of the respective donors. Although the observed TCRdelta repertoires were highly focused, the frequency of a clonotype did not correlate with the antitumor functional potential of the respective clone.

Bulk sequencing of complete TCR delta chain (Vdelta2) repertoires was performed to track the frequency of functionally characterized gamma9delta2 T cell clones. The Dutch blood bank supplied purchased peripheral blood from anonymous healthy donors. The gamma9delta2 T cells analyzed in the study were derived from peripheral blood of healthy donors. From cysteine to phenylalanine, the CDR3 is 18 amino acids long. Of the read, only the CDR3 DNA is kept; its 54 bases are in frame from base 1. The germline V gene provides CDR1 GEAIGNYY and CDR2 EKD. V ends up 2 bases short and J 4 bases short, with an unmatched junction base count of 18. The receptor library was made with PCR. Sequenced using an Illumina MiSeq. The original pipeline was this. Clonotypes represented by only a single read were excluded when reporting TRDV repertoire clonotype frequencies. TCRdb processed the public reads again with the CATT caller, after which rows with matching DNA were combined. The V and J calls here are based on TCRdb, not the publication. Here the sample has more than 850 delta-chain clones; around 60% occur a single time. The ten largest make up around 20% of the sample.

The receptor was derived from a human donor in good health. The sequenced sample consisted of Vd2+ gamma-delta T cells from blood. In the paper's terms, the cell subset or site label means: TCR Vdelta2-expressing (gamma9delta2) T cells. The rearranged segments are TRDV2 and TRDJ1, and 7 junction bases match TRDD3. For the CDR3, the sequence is CACDRLRTIGGPNDKLIF. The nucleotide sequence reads TGTGCCTGTGACAGACTACGTACCATTGGGGGACCTAACGATAAACTCATCTTT.